Listed below are T cell receptor beta chains from one sample, sequenced in a study of T-cell memory formation after mild COVID-19. Each CDR3 protein gets one entry after TCRdb re-called the 5' RACE reads with MiXCR. The repertoire has under 250,000 distinct CDR3 sequences, roughly 27% of them found once; the top ten carry approximately 10%. The sample comprised PBMCs or a T cell subset sorted from them (not recorded which). Every receptor here comes from an adult woman who had mild COVID-19 (a few samples of this study predate the infection). Cell type and time point are not known. The CDR3 runs from the conserved cysteine through the conserved F or W. Each record gives: V gene, D gene, J gene, clone size, CDR3 protein, CDR3 DNA. D genes are given only for firm matches. Expanded clones are given a class, and other clones once, few, many or no size at all.

v_gene: TRBV5-1; d_gene: TRBD1; j_gene: TRBJ1-6; abundance: .; CDR3aa: CASSRDRVTKDSPLHF; CDR3nt: TGCGCCAGCAGCCGCGACAGGGTTACGAAGGATTCACCCCTCCACTTT
v_gene: TRBV11-2; d_gene: TRBD2; j_gene: TRBJ2-1; abundance: .; CDR3aa: CASSSGLAGREQFF; CDR3nt: TGTGCCAGCAGCTCGGGACTAGCGGGAAGGGAGCAGTTCTTC
v_gene: TRBV9; d_gene: .; j_gene: TRBJ2-5; abundance: .; CDR3aa: CASSVEGFMETQYF; CDR3nt: TGTGCCAGCAGCGTAGAGGGGTTTATGGAGACCCAGTACTTC
v_gene: TRBV20-1; d_gene: .; j_gene: TRBJ1-1; abundance: few; CDR3aa: CSARDSGANTEAFF; CDR3nt: TGCAGTGCTAGAGATTCAGGGGCGAACACTGAAGCTTTCTTT
v_gene: TRBV7-3; d_gene: .; j_gene: TRBJ2-3; abundance: .; CDR3aa: CASSLSGRSSVQYF; CDR3nt: TGTGCCAGCAGCTTATCGGGTCGTTCTTCGGTGCAGTATTTT
v_gene: TRBV28; d_gene: TRBD1; j_gene: TRBJ2-4; abundance: .; CDR3aa: CASRDTGGKNIQYF; CDR3nt: TGTGCCAGCAGAGATACAGGGGGCAAAAACATTCAGTACTTC
v_gene: TRBV29-1; d_gene: .; j_gene: TRBJ1-1; abundance: few; CDR3aa: CSVEDGMNTEAFF; CDR3nt: TGCAGCGTCGAGGACGGTATGAACACTGAAGCTTTCTTT
v_gene: TRBV21-1; d_gene: .; j_gene: TRBJ2-5; abundance: once; CDR3aa: CASSKGATELETQYF; CDR3nt: TGTGCCAGCAGCAAAGGGGCAACAGAATTGGAGACCCAGTACTTC
v_gene: TRBV21-1; d_gene: .; j_gene: TRBJ1-1; abundance: .; CDR3aa: CASSKGGGGTEAFF; CDR3nt: TGTGCCAGCAGCAAAGGAGGGGGCGGCACTGAAGCTTTCTTT
v_gene: TRBV20-1; d_gene: .; j_gene: TRBJ2-3; abundance: .; CDR3aa: CSARTAPTDTQYF; CDR3nt: TGCAGTGCAAGGACAGCTCCCACAGATACGCAGTATTTT
v_gene: TRBV7-8; d_gene: .; j_gene: TRBJ2-4; abundance: .; CDR3aa: CASSSERTGNIQYF; CDR3nt: TGTGCCAGCAGCTCAGAACGCACTGGAAACATTCAGTACTTC
v_gene: TRBV6-5; d_gene: .; j_gene: TRBJ2-6; abundance: .; CDR3aa: CASSQLGASGANVLTF; CDR3nt: TGTGCCAGCAGTCAACTCGGGGCTTCTGGGGCCAACGTCCTGACTTTC
v_gene: TRBV12-3/TRBV12-4; d_gene: .; j_gene: TRBJ2-3; abundance: many; CDR3aa: CASSLRRDTQYF; CDR3nt: TGTGCCAGCAGTTTAAGGAGAGATACGCAGTATTTT
v_gene: TRBV7-9; d_gene: .; j_gene: TRBJ2-7; abundance: .; CDR3aa: CASSQGRSGSYEQYF; CDR3nt: TGTGCCAGCAGCCAAGGGCGCTCTGGATCCTACGAGCAGTACTTC
v_gene: TRBV7-9; d_gene: .; j_gene: TRBJ1-4; abundance: .; CDR3aa: CASSLLRAPGGEKLFF; CDR3nt: TGTGCCAGCAGCTTATTAAGGGCCCCGGGAGGTGAAAAACTGTTTTTT
v_gene: TRBV20-1; d_gene: .; j_gene: TRBJ2-1; abundance: .; CDR3aa: CGARVSYNEQFF; CDR3nt: TGCGGAGCTAGGGTCAGCTACAATGAGCAGTTCTTC
v_gene: TRBV19; d_gene: .; j_gene: TRBJ2-4; abundance: .; CDR3aa: CASSPRWAGENIQYF; CDR3nt: TGTGCCAGTAGTCCTCGGTGGGCAGGGGAAAACATTCAGTACTTC
v_gene: TRBV18; d_gene: TRBD1; j_gene: TRBJ1-6; abundance: .; CDR3aa: CASSRDRENSPLHF; CDR3nt: TGTGCCAGCTCCCGGGACAGGGAGAATTCACCCCTCCACTTT
v_gene: TRBV12-3/TRBV12-4; d_gene: .; j_gene: TRBJ2-2; abundance: few; CDR3aa: CASSLALDSQTTRELFF; CDR3nt: TGTGCCAGCAGTTTAGCGCTGGACAGCCAGACAACCAGGGAGCTGTTTTTT
v_gene: TRBV10-3; d_gene: TRBD1; j_gene: TRBJ1-3; abundance: once; CDR3aa: CAISDDTGQGFISSGNTIYF; CDR3nt: TGTGCCATCAGTGATGATACGGGACAGGGCTTTATTAGCTCTGGAAACACCATATATTTT
v_gene: TRBV24-1; d_gene: .; j_gene: TRBJ1-2; abundance: few; CDR3aa: CATSDLTGDYGYTF; CDR3nt: TGTGCCACCAGTGATTTGACAGGTGACTATGGCTACACCTTC
v_gene: TRBV7-3; d_gene: TRBD1; j_gene: TRBJ1-2; abundance: .; CDR3aa: CASSLGQGPNYGYTF; CDR3nt: TGTGCCAGCAGCCTCGGACAGGGGCCCAACTATGGCTACACCTTC
v_gene: TRBV6-5; d_gene: TRBD1; j_gene: TRBJ1-1; abundance: few; CDR3aa: CASSFHRGNTEAFF; CDR3nt: TGTGCCAGCAGTTTTCACAGGGGAAACACTGAAGCTTTCTTT
v_gene: TRBV30; d_gene: .; j_gene: TRBJ1-5; abundance: few; CDR3aa: CACGGKGNQPQHF; CDR3nt: TGTGCCTGCGGGGGGAAAGGCAATCAGCCCCAGCATTTT
v_gene: TRBV7-2; d_gene: TRBD2; j_gene: TRBJ2-5; abundance: .; CDR3aa: CASSPRSGSWETQYF; CDR3nt: TGTGCCAGCAGCCCCCGTAGCGGGAGTTGGGAGACCCAGTACTTC
v_gene: TRBV13; d_gene: .; j_gene: TRBJ2-6; abundance: few; CDR3aa: CASSLAVGTGANVLTF; CDR3nt: TGTGCCAGCAGCTTAGCGGTGGGGACTGGGGCCAACGTCCTGACTTTC
v_gene: TRBV15; d_gene: .; j_gene: TRBJ2-3; abundance: .; CDR3aa: CATSKGGGRSTDTQYF; CDR3nt: TGTGCCACCAGCAAAGGGGGGGGCAGGTCCACAGATACGCAGTATTTT
v_gene: TRBV20-1; d_gene: TRBD2; j_gene: TRBJ2-7; abundance: .; CDR3aa: CSARSLAGVSYEQYF; CDR3nt: TGCAGTGCTAGATCACTAGCGGGGGTCTCTTACGAGCAGTACTTC
v_gene: TRBV12-3/TRBV12-4; d_gene: TRBD1; j_gene: TRBJ2-7; abundance: .; CDR3aa: CASSLQGTVYEQYF; CDR3nt: TGTGCCAGCAGTCTCCAAGGGACAGTCTACGAGCAGTACTTC
v_gene: TRBV12-3/TRBV12-4; d_gene: .; j_gene: TRBJ2-3; abundance: .; CDR3aa: CASSLGGGRSTDTQYF; CDR3nt: TGTGCCAGCAGCTTAGGGGGGGGGCGAAGCACAGATACGCAGTATTTT
v_gene: TRBV7-9; d_gene: TRBD2; j_gene: TRBJ2-1; abundance: few; CDR3aa: CASSLAGGREFNEQFF; CDR3nt: TGTGCCAGCAGCTTGGCGGGAGGTCGGGAGTTCAATGAGCAGTTCTTC
v_gene: TRBV4-1; d_gene: TRBD2; j_gene: TRBJ2-3; abundance: few; CDR3aa: CASSRRTSGANTDTQYF; CDR3nt: TGCGCCAGCAGCCGCCGGACTAGCGGGGCGAACACAGATACGCAGTATTTT
v_gene: TRBV29-1; d_gene: .; j_gene: TRBJ1-4; abundance: .; CDR3aa: CSVEGDTNEKLFF; CDR3nt: TGCAGCGTTGAAGGGGATACTAATGAAAAACTGTTTTTT
v_gene: TRBV7-3; d_gene: .; j_gene: TRBJ2-3; abundance: .; CDR3aa: CASSPAAGEQDTQYF; CDR3nt: TGTGCCAGCAGCCCCGCGGCAGGCGAACAAGATACGCAGTATTTT
v_gene: TRBV6-5; d_gene: TRBD1; j_gene: TRBJ1-4; abundance: .; CDR3aa: CASSTDRGNEKLFF; CDR3nt: TGTGCCAGCAGCACGGACAGGGGTAATGAAAAACTGTTTTTT
v_gene: TRBV7-3; d_gene: TRBD2; j_gene: TRBJ2-1; abundance: few; CDR3aa: CASSKNSGLAGGEQFF; CDR3nt: TGTGCCAGCAGCAAAAATTCGGGACTAGCGGGAGGCGAGCAGTTCTTC
v_gene: TRBV15; d_gene: TRBD2; j_gene: TRBJ2-5; abundance: many; CDR3aa: CATSRSSGGSETQYF; CDR3nt: TGTGCCACCAGCAGGTCTAGCGGGGGCTCTGAGACCCAGTACTTC
v_gene: TRBV10-3; d_gene: .; j_gene: TRBJ1-1; abundance: .; CDR3aa: CAISESMGGRGMNTEAFF; CDR3nt: TGTGCCATCAGTGAGTCGATGGGTGGGCGCGGCATGAACACTGAAGCTTTCTTT
v_gene: TRBV11-2; d_gene: .; j_gene: TRBJ2-5; abundance: few; CDR3aa: CASSPGGTSQETQYF; CDR3nt: TGTGCCAGCAGCCCCGGGGGGACAAGCCAAGAGACCCAGTACTTC
v_gene: TRBV5-1; d_gene: .; j_gene: TRBJ2-1; abundance: .; CDR3aa: CASSGDSYNEQFF; CDR3nt: TGCGCCAGCTCAGGGGACTCCTACAATGAGCAGTTCTTC
v_gene: TRBV12-3/TRBV12-4; d_gene: .; j_gene: TRBJ2-2; abundance: .; CDR3aa: CASRERVTGELFF; CDR3nt: TGTGCCTCCAGGGAAAGGGTAACCGGGGAGCTGTTTTTT
v_gene: TRBV12-3/TRBV12-4; d_gene: TRBD2; j_gene: TRBJ2-7; abundance: .; CDR3aa: CASSLAGDAEQYF; CDR3nt: TGTGCCAGCAGTCTAGCGGGAGATGCCGAGCAGTACTTC
v_gene: TRBV7-3; d_gene: TRBD2; j_gene: TRBJ2-3; abundance: .; CDR3aa: CASSYSGGVTDTQYF; CDR3nt: TGTGCCAGCAGCTATAGCGGGGGTGTCACAGATACGCAGTATTTT
v_gene: TRBV5-1; d_gene: TRBD2; j_gene: TRBJ2-1; abundance: .; CDR3aa: CASSLSAGHSYNEQFF; CDR3nt: TGCGCCAGCAGCTTGTCAGCGGGGCACTCCTACAATGAGCAGTTCTTC